This T cell receptor (beta chain) was sequenced during a study of cytomegalovirus exposure and HLA in healthy donors. Whole-study results and caveats: Whilst most TCR sequences proved rare, a subset of public TCRs occurred across many donors. The classifier reportedly diagnosed cytomegalovirus status with high specificity and sensitivity. Cytomegalovirus-associated status was assigned to about 150 TCR beta chains.

Sequenced by immunoSEQ multiplex PCR; TCRdb stores in-frame clones only, minus some. The sample has some 85,000 clones, 95% to 96% seen once. While the first cohort had fewer than 850 subjects, the donors belonged to the separate validation cohort of over a hundred subjects. With respect to this clone: Its antigen remains unidentified.

V lost 7 bases and J lost 5, with 9 bases in between. The CDR3 loop spans 12 amino acids. CDR1 SEHNR and CDR2 FQNEAQ come from the germline V gene (reference sequence). Sequenced material: PBMCs. This rearrangement joins TRBV7-9 to TRBJ2-1; no reliable D call. The TCR originated in a woman younger than 30 in good health and CMV-seronegative. For the CDR3, the DNA is TGTGCCAGCAAACAGTACCACAATGAGCAGTTCTTC. The encoded protein is CASKQYHNEQFF.